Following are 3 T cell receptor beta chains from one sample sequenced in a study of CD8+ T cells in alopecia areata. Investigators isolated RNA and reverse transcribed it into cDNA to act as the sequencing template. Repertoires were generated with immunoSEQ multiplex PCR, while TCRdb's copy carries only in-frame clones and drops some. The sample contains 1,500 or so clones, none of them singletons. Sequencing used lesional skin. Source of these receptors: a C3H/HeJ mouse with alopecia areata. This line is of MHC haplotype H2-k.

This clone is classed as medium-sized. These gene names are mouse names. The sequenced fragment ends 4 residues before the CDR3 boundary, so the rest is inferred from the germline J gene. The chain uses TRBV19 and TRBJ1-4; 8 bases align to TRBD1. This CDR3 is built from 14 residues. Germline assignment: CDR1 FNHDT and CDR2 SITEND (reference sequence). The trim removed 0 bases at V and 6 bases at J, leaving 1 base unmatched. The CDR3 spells CASSIVDRDERLFF. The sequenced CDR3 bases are TGTGCCAGCAGTATAGTGGACAGGGACGAA.

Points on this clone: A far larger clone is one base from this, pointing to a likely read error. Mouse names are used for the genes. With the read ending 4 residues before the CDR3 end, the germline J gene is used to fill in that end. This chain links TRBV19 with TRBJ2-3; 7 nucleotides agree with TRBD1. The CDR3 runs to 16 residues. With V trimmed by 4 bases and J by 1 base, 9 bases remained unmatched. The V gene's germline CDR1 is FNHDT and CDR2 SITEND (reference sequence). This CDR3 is CASSPLDRAGAETLYF. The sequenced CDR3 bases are TGTGCCAGCAGTCCTCTTGACAGGGCAGGTGCAGAA.

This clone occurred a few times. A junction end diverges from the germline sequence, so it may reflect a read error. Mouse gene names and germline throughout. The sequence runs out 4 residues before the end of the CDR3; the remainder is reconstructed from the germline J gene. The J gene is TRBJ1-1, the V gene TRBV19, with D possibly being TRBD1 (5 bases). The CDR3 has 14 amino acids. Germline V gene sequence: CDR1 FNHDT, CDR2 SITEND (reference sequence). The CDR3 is CASSLQEANIEVFF. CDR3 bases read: TGTGCCAGCAGTTTACAGGAGGCAAACATA.